This TCR beta chain was recovered during a study of T cell responses to AZD1222 COVID-19 vaccine. Measured with immunoSEQ multiplex PCR; TCRdb has only the in-frame clones, and not every one. The data show 40,000 to 45,000 clones, more than 80% seen once. CDR3 length: 18 amino acids. Deletions cut 5 bases from V and 5 bases from J, with 22 bases between. CDR1 and CDR2 (germline): SGHAT, FQNNGV. On this clone: Its antigen is unknown.

Broader study findings: The number of AZD1222 recipients seropositive at baseline was only 6 or 7. Repertoire sampling occurred only after the peak T cell response. Most donors were white British and more were female, and clonal diversity was possibly underestimated.

The receptor was derived from an adult in good health. J is TRBJ1-6 and V is TRBV11-2; weak D call: TRBD1 (5 bases). The sequencing here drew on peripheral blood, taken on day 0 of AZD1222 vaccination. CDR3 nucleotides: TGTGCCAGCAGCCAAACTGGGTGGGGCGGGGTGAATAATTCACCCCTCCACTTT. This gives the protein CASSQTGWGGVNNSPLHF.